These 5 T cell receptor beta chains share one sample of origin, sequenced in a study of monozygotic twins with cystic fibrosis. Method: immunoSEQ multiplex PCR; TCRdb's copy keeps in-frame clones and lacks some. This sample has 15,000 to 20,000 clones; around 96% occur once, and the top ten carry 0.62%. Sequencing was carried out using blood. These receptors were obtained from a girl aged 2 to 10 with cystic fibrosis.

The gene calls are TRBV15 and TRBJ1-4; possibly TRBD1 for D (6 bases). Germline V CDR1 and CDR2: LNHNV, YYDKDF (reference sequence). The ends were cut back, 3 bases at V and 4 bases at J, with 15 bases in the middle. The CDR3 extends over 16 amino acids. CDR3 residues: CATSRATGAGNEKLFF. As DNA, the CDR3 is TGTGCCACCAGCAGGGCCACGGGGGCGGGTAATGAAAAACTGTTTTTT. The full variable domain, its missing parts supplied by reference TRBV15 and TRBJ1-4, is DAMVIQNPRYQVTQFGKPVTLSCSQTLNHNVMYWYQQKSSQAPKLLFHYYDKDFNNEADTPDNFQSRRPNTSFCFLDIRSPGLGDTAMYLCATSRATGAGNEKLFFGSGTQLSVL.

The V and J genes are TRBV6-1 and TRBJ1-2; D remains unclear. Trimming took 2 bases from V and 4 from J, leaving 11 bases between them. The CDR3 covers 14 residues. Germline V gene data show CDR1 as MNHNS and CDR2 as SASEGT. DNA of the CDR3: TGTGCCAGCAGTGAACTCGGCAGAGGCTATGGCTACACCTTC. Translating it yields CASSELGRGYGYTF.

This chain uses TRBV6-6 with TRBJ1-1, with D maybe TRBD1 (5 bases). The germline CDR1 and CDR2 sequences are MNHNY and SVGAGI (reference sequence). Trimming shortened V by 2 bases and J by 0 bases, and 7 bases separated the two germline ends. This CDR3 contains 14 residues. CDR3 coding DNA: TGTGCCAGCAGTTACGGGGGAATGAACACTGAAGCTTTCTTT. Protein product: CASSYGGMNTEAFF.

The chain has TRBV9 and TRBJ1-5, with D maybe TRBD1 (5 bases). Germline V CDR1 and CDR2: SGDLS, YYNGEE. CDR3 size: 14 residues. V was shortened by 4 bases and J by 1 base, with 9 bases between the two germline ends. This CDR3 is CASSLRQSNQPQHF. As DNA, the CDR3 is TGTGCCAGCAGCCTCCGACAGAGCAATCAGCCCCAGCATTTT.

The rearrangement links TRBV4-3 to TRBJ2-7; 12 nucleotides agree with TRBD2. V shed 3 bases and J 2 bases; nucleotides not matched to a gene: 5. Germline V gene lookup returns CDR1 LGHNA and CDR2 YSLEER. The CDR3 loop spans 16 amino acids. The CDR3 nucleotides are TGCGCCAGCAGCCACACACTAGCGGGGGGCACCTACGAGCAGTACTTC. Encoded protein: CASSHTLAGGTYEQYF.